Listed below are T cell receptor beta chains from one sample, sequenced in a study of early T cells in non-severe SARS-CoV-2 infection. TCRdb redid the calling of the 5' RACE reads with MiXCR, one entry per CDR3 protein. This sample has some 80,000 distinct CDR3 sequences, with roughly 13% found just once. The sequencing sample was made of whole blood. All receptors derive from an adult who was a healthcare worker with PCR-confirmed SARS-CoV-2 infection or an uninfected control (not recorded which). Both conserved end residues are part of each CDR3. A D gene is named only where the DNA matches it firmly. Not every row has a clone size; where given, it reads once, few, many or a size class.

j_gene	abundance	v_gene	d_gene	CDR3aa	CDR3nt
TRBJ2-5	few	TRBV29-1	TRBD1	CSAKDRERGETQYF	TGCAGCGCCAAGGACAGGGAGAGGGGAGAGACCCAGTACTTC
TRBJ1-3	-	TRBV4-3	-	CVSSQDLGRSTLAGGNTIYF	TGCGTCAGCAGCCAAGATCTGGGACGGTCTACCCTCGCGGGGGGAAACACCATATATTTT
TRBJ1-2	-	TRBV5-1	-	CASSREQAYGYTF	TGCGCCAGCAGCCGGGAACAGGCCTATGGCTACACCTTC
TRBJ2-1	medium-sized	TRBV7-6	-	CASSLASGAGNEQFF	TGTGCCAGCAGCTTAGCGTCGGGGGCCGGCAATGAGCAGTTCTTC
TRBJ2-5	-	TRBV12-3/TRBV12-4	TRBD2	CASSQAGGGLETQYF	TGTGCCAGCAGTCAGGCGGGGGGCGGATTGGAGACCCAGTACTTC
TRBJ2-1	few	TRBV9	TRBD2	CASSVKRTSDNEQFF	TGTGCCAGCAGCGTAAAGAGGACTAGCGACAATGAGCAGTTCTTC
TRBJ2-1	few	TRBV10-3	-	CAIARGYNEQFF	TGTGCCATCGCCCGCGGGTACAATGAGCAGTTCTTC
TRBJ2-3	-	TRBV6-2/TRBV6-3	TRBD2	CASSSITSGATDTQYF	TGTGCCAGCAGTTCAATTACTAGCGGGGCTACAGATACGCAGTATTTT
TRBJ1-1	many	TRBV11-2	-	CASSLRKGMNTEAFF	TGTGCCAGCAGCTTACGGAAGGGGATGAACACTGAAGCTTTCTTT
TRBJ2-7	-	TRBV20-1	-	CSASTFRPRGTPYEQYF	TGCAGTGCTAGTACCTTCCGGCCCCGGGGGACGCCCTACGAGCAGTACTTC
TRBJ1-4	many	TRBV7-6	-	CASSLASGTLTNEKLFF	TGTGCCAGCAGCTTAGCGTCCGGGACACTGACTAATGAAAAACTGTTTTTT
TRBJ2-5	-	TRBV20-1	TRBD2	CSATGLAGEETQYF	TGCAGTGCCACCGGACTAGCGGGGGAAGAGACCCAGTACTTC
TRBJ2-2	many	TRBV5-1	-	CASSGTGNTGELFF	TGCGCCAGCAGCGGGACTGGGAACACCGGGGAGCTGTTTTTT
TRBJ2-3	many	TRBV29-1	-	CSVGPGSTDTQYF	TGCAGCGTTGGGCCAGGGTCGACAGATACGCAGTATTTT
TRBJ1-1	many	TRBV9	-	CASTGVGDTEAFF	TGTGCCAGCACCGGAGTTGGGGACACTGAAGCTTTCTTT
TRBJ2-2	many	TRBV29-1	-	CSVGGSRNTGELFF	TGCAGCGTTGGGGGGAGCCGGAACACCGGGGAGCTGTTTTTT
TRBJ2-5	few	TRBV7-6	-	CASSLNRQETQYF	TGTGCCAGCAGCTTAAACAGGCAAGAGACCCAGTACTTC
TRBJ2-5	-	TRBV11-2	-	CASSDRTFQETQYF	TGTGCCAGCAGTGACAGGACGTTCCAAGAGACCCAGTACTTC
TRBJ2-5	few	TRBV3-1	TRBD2	CASSRTSEKETQYF	TGTGCCAGCAGCAGAACTAGCGAAAAAGAGACCCAGTACTTC
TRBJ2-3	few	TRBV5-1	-	CASSLWGYYTDTQYF	TGCGCCAGCAGCTTGTGGGGATACTACACAGATACGCAGTATTTT
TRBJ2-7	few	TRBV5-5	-	CASSLEAGISSYEQYF	TGTGCCAGCAGCTTGGAGGCAGGTATAAGCTCCTACGAGCAGTACTTC
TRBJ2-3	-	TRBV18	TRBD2	CASSPLPKSGGTDTQYF	TGTGCCAGCTCACCTCTCCCGAAAAGCGGGGGAACAGATACGCAGTATTTT
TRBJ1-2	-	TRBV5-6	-	CASSSEGLRDYGYTF	TGTGCCAGCAGCTCAGAGGGTTTGAGGGACTATGGCTACACCTTC
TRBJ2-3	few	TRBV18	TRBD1	CASSPTGEEDTQYF	TGTGCCAGCTCCCCGACAGGGGAGGAAGATACGCAGTATTTT
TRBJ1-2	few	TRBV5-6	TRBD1	CASSLPGTGVHGYTF	TGTGCCAGCAGCTTGCCAGGGACAGGGGTTCATGGCTACACCTTC
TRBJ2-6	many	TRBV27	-	CASSLSTGSGANVLTF	TGTGCCAGCAGTCTGTCAACTGGCTCTGGGGCCAACGTCCTGACTTTC
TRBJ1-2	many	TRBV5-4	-	CASAGTNYGYTF	TGTGCCAGCGCGGGGACTAACTATGGCTACACCTTC
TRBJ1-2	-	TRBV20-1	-	CSARIGVAGYTF	TGCAGTGCTAGGATCGGGGTCGCTGGCTACACCTTC
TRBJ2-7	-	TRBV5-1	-	CASGLEPYEQYF	TGCGCCAGCGGACTGGAGCCCTACGAGCAGTACTTC
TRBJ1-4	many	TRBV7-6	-	CASSGGGGNEKLFF	TGTGCCAGCAGCGGGGGCGGCGGTAATGAAAAACTGTTTTTT
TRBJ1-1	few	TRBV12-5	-	CASAREGGVTEAFF	TGTGCTAGTGCCAGGGAGGGGGGCGTAACTGAAGCTTTCTTT
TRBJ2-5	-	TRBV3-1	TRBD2	CASSQAVGLANQETQYF	TGTGCCAGCAGCCAAGCAGTAGGACTAGCGAATCAAGAGACCCAGTACTTC
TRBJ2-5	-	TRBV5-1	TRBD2	CASSFDGGAQETQYF	TGCGCCAGCAGCTTTGACGGGGGGGCCCAAGAGACCCAGTACTTC
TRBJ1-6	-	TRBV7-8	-	CASSVVVVSSYNSPLHF	TGTGCCAGCAGCGTAGTTGTCGTCAGCTCCTATAATTCACCCCTCCACTTT
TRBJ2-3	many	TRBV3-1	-	CASSPRSSGTDTQYF	TGTGCCAGCAGCCCAAGATCTAGCGGCACAGATACGCAGTATTTT
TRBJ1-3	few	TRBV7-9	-	CASSSVRVSGNTIYF	TGTGCCAGCAGCTCGGTACGGGTCTCTGGAAACACCATATATTTT
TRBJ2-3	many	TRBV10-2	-	CASSESDHTDTQYF	TGCGCCAGCAGTGAGTCCGACCACACAGATACGCAGTATTTT
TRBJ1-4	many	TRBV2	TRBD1	CASSRQGPPHEKLFF	TGTGCCAGTAGTAGACAGGGGCCGCCTCATGAAAAACTGTTTTTT
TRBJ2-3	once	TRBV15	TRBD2	CATRAGGPTDTQYF	TGTGCCACCAGAGCGGGAGGGCCCACAGATACGCAGTATTTT
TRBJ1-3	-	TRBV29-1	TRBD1	CSINRGRGNTIYF	TGCAGCATTAACAGGGGAAGAGGAAACACCATATATTTT
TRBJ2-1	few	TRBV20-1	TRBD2	CSASAGDRHNEQFF	TGCAGTGCTAGCGCGGGGGATCGGCACAATGAGCAGTTCTTC
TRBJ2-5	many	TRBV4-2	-	CASSQDRRETQYF	TGTGCCAGCAGCCAAGATAGGAGAGAGACCCAGTACTTC
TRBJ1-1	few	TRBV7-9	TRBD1	CASSSDRGQAHVTEAFF	TGTGCCAGCAGCTCCGACAGGGGGCAGGCCCATGTCACTGAAGCTTTCTTT
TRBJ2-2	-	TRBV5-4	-	CASSPLRGADTGELFF	TGTGCCAGCAGCCCTCTACGGGGGGCTGACACCGGGGAGCTGTTTTTT
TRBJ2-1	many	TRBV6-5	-	CASSRTIYNEQFF	TGTGCCAGCAGTCGGACTATCTACAATGAGCAGTTCTTC
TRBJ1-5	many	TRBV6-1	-	CASRDNLNQPQHF	TGTGCCAGCAGGGACAATTTAAATCAGCCCCAGCATTTT
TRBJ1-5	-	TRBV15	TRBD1	CATSGGTGRSQPQHF	TGTGCCACCAGCGGCGGGACAGGGCGGAGTCAGCCCCAGCATTTT
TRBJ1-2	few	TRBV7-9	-	CASSLGRREDGYTF	TGTGCCAGCAGCTTAGGTCGACGGGAAGATGGCTACACCTTC
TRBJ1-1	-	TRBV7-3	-	CASSDTLNTEAFF	TGTGCCAGCAGTGACACCTTGAACACTGAAGCTTTCTTT
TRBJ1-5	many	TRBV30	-	CAWSVKGLRGQPQHF	TGTGCCTGGAGTGTAAAGGGACTGAGGGGTCAGCCCCAGCATTTT
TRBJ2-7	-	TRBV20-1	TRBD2	CSARRTSGGRPYEQYF	TGCAGTGCTAGACGGACTAGCGGGGGGCGTCCCTACGAGCAGTACTTC